This paragraph reports one TCR beta chain. The sample is drawn from a study of blood T cell repertoires in COVID-19. In the study overall: The origin of the acute and convalescent COVID-19 samples was the United States, Italy and Spain.

Some clones are missing from TCRdb's copy, which holds only in-frame ones; the method was immunoSEQ multiplex PCR. This sample has 250,000 to 400,000 clones; around 90% occur once, and the top ten carry roughly 2.9%. Unmatched junction bases numbered 10, after V lost 3 bases and J lost 5 bases. Germline V gene lookup returns CDR1 KGHSH and CDR2 LQKENI. The CDR3 extends over 15 amino acids. Enrolment of Seattle patients took place during active infection, and they were followed longitudinally. Sequencing was done on a sample of peripheral blood. J is TRBJ2-7 and V is TRBV18, with TRBD2 matching 7 bases. The source is a woman between 25 and 40 years old with COVID-19, enrolled during active disease. CDR3 bases: TGTGCCAGCTCACCCCGTGCGGGAGATGGCGACGAGCAGTACTTC. Protein: CASSPRAGDGDEQYF.